A single sample gave rise to the 10 T cell receptor beta chains below, sequenced in a study of CD8 T cells in ankylosing spondylitis. TCRdb passed the 5' RACE reads through MiXCR, listing each CDR3 protein once. The top ten hold about 20% of the sample, which has some 700,000 distinct CDR3 sequences, 15% to 20% seen once. Antigens for these TCRs are unknown. Study findings and constraints: It appeared that ankylosing spondylitis blood was characterized by a TCR beta motif of several highly homologous variants.

Sequencing was done on a sample of blood, either unsorted or a sorted T cell fraction (not recorded which). Receptors originate from a male donor with ankylosing spondylitis.

This clonotype was seen more than once but under ten times. The chain employs TRBV4-2 and TRBJ2-2, with 9 positions matching TRBD2. CDR3 length: 17 amino acids. V was pared by 3 bases and J by 2 bases, with 7 bases of the junction left unmatched. The germline V gene has CDR1 LGHNA and CDR2 YNFKEQ. Here the CDR3 reads CASSHAGGGLNTGELFF. In DNA form, the CDR3 reads TGTGCCAGCAGCCACGCGGGAGGGGGCCTTAACACCGGGGAGCTGTTTTTT.

This rearrangement joins TRBV30 to TRBJ1-2; perhaps TRBD1 as D (5 bases). The V gene's germline CDR1 is GTSNPN and CDR2 SVGIG (reference sequence). CDR3 length: 14 residues. V was trimmed by 1 base and J by 1 base, leaving 10 bases between them. CDR3 sequence reads: CAWSAGTNNYGYTF. The CDR3 DNA follows: TGTGCCTGGAGTGCAGGGACCAATAACTATGGCTACACCTTC.

This chain links TRBV6-5 with TRBJ1-6; TRBD1 matches 10 bases. Losses at the gene ends were 1 base for V and 10 bases for J; bases not matched to a gene: 10. The length of the CDR3 is 17 residues. Germline CDR1 reads MNHEY; CDR2 reads SVGAGI. CDR3 DNA sequence: TGTGCCAGCAGTTACTTTCCGGGACAGGGGAGCGGGTCACCCCTCCACTTT. This gives the protein CASSYFPGQGSGSPLHF.

This clonotype was seen at least ten times. The chain recombines TRBV27 with TRBJ1-1; 7 nucleotides align to TRBD1. Germline trimming cut 6 bases from V and 1 base from J; bases unmatched to any gene: 8. This CDR3 contains 15 residues. Germline V gives CDR1 MNHEY, CDR2 SMNVEV (reference sequence). The CDR3 here is CASRSDRTGNTEAFF. In DNA, the CDR3 is TGTGCCAGCAGATCGGACAGGACAGGGAACACTGAAGCTTTCTTT.

J is TRBJ2-5 and V is TRBV30, with a tentative D call TRBD2 (5 bases). CDR3 size: 15 residues. Trimming shortened V by 2 bases and J by 5 bases, and 18 bases separated the two germline ends. From germline, CDR1 is GTSNPN and CDR2 SVGIG (reference sequence). CDR3 amino acids: CAWSPQRRGLETQYF. The CDR3, as DNA: TGTGCCTGGAGTCCTCAGCGGCGAGGGTTGGAGACCCAGTACTTC.

Many counts were recorded for this clonotype. The chain combines TRBV5-1 with TRBJ1-1; D is perhaps TRBD1 (6 bases). Germline loops: CDR1 SGHRS, CDR2 YFSETQ. V lost 4 bases to trimming and J lost 2 bases, with 15 bases between them. The CDR3 has 15 residues. The CDR3 sequence: CASSPSTGTNTEAFF. Here the CDR3 DNA reads TGCGCCAGCAGCCCAAGTACAGGGACTAACACTGAAGCTTTCTTT.

The chain couples TRBV9 to TRBJ2-2; no definite D call. This CDR3 is built from 14 residues. Germline V CDR1 and CDR2: SGDLS, YYNGEE. V lost 3 bases, J lost 8 bases, and 14 bases lay in between. CDR3 residues: CASSAWYIGGELFF. Here the CDR3 DNA reads TGTGCCAGCAGCGCTTGGTATATTGGGGGGGAGCTGTTTTTT.

The chain links TRBV5-1 to TRBJ2-7, with 11 bases identical to TRBD2. Trimming at V came to 0 bases and at J to 7 bases, leaving 12 bases not matched to a gene. Per germline, CDR1 SGHRS and CDR2 YFSETQ. The CDR3 runs to 17 residues. The CDR3 DNA reads TGCGCCAGCAGCTTGGTGACTAGCGGGGTCGCCTCTTGGGAGCAGTACTTC. This gives the protein CASSLVTSGVASWEQYF.

V gene TRBV7-9 combines with J gene TRBJ2-5, with TRBD2 matching 14 bases. After removal of 4 bases from V and 4 bases from J, the junction contained 8 bases not matched to a gene. The CDR3 extends over 17 amino acids. Germline V gene lookup returns CDR1 SEHNR and CDR2 FQNEAQ (reference sequence). The CDR3 DNA reads as TGTGCCAGCAGCTCGGGACTAGCGGGAGCTAGGGTAGAGACCCAGTACTTC. Protein product: CASSSGLAGARVETQYF.

This clonotype was observed a few times. V gene TRBV29-1 combines with J gene TRBJ2-2; 8 nucleotides agree with TRBD1. Germline lookup yields CDR1 SQVTM and CDR2 ANQGSEA. With 6 bases clipped from V and 6 bases from J, the junction kept 3 bases outside the gene matches. The CDR3 consists of 12 residues. As DNA, the CDR3 is TGCAGCGTGCCGGGACAGGCCGGGGAGCTGTTTTTT. This translates into CSVPGQAGELFF.